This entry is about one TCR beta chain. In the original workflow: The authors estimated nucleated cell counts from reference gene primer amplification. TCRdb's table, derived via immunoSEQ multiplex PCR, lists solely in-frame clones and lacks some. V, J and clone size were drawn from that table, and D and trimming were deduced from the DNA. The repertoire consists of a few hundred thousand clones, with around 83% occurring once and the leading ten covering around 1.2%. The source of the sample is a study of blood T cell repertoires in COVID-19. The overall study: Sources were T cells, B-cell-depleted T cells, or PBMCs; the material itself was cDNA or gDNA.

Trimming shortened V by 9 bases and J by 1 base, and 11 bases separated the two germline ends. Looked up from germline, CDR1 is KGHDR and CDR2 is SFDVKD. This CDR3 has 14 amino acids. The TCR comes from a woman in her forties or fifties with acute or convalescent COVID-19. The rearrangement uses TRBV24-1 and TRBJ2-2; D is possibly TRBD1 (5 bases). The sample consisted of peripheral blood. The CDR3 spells CATEGHLNTGELFF. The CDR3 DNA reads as TGTGCCACCGAAGGACACCTGAACACCGGGGAGCTGTTTTTT.